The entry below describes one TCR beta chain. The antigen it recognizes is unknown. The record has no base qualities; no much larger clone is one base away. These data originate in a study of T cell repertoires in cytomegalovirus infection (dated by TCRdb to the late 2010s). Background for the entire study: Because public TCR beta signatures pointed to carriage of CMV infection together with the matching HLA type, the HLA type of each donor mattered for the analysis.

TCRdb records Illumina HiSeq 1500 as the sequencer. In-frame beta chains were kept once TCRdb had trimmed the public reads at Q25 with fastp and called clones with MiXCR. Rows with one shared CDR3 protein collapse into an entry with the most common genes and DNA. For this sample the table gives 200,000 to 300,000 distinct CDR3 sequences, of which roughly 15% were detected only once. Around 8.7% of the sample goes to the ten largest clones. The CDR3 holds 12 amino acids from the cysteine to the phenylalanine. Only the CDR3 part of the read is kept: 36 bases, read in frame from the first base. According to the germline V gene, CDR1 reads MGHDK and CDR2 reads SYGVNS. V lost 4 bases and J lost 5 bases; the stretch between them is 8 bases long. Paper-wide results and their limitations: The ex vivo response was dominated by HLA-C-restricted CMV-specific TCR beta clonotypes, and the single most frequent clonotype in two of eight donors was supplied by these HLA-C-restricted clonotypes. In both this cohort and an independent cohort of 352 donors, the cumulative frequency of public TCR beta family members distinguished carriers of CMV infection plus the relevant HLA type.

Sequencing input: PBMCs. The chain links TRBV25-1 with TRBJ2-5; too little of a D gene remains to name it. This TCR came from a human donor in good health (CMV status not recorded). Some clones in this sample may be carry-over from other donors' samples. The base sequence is TGTGCCAGCAGTGTTCCCTGGGAGACCCAGTACTTC. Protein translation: CASSVPWETQYF.